Presented here are 3 T cell receptor beta chains from one specimen sequenced in a study of blood T cell repertoires in COVID-19. The table came from immunoSEQ multiplex PCR; TCRdb's copy has only in-frame clones and leaves some out. In the table there are roughly 200,000 clones, approximately 82% of which are singletons. Sequenced material: peripheral blood. Source of these receptors: a middle-aged man with active or convalescent COVID-19.

The chain joins TRBV6-4 to TRBJ2-1; D is unclear. Germline V CDR1 and CDR2: MRHNA, SNTAGT. V dropped 4 bases and J dropped 10 bases, with 17 bases sitting between them. This CDR3 has 14 residues. The CDR3 loop reads CASSVEYGRGEQFF. The CDR3 nucleotides are TGTGCCAGCAGTGTAGAATATGGCCGAGGAGAGCAGTTCTTC.

This chain joins TRBV7-2 and TRBJ2-7, with D perhaps matching TRBD1 (6 bases). In germline, CDR1 is SGHTA, CDR2 FQGNSA. Trimming cost V 2 bases and J 6 bases, with 14 bases left between them. The CDR3 has 14 residues. CDR3 loop: CASSLLGGEGEQYF. In DNA form, the CDR3 reads TGTGCCAGCAGCTTATTAGGGGGTGAAGGCGAGCAGTACTTC.

A word on this clone: Additional DNA sequences in this sample encode the identical CDR3. The gene calls are TRBV30 and TRBJ2-2; possible D gene TRBD1, 6 bases. The V end was cut by 2 bases, the J end by 4 bases, with 8 bases between. Germline V gene data show CDR1 as GTSNPN and CDR2 as SVGIG (reference sequence). This CDR3 has 13 residues. CDR3 sequence (DNA): TGTGCCTGGAGTTCACAGGGCACCGGGGAGCTGTTTTTT. Its protein product is CAWSSQGTGELFF.